The 10 T cell receptor beta chains listed next were all sequenced from one sample in a study of T cell responses to AZD1222 COVID-19 vaccine (dated by TCRdb to 2020 to 2023). The method behind the library was the immunoSEQ multiplex PCR assay. Here the immuneACCESS table is served through TCRdb, limited to in-frame sequences with V and J called. Missing clones are a known gap in these copies; in checked studies unresolved V genes cover under half, and the rest lacks a known reason. The sample table contains approximately 190,000 clones; only one count was recorded for around 93% of them. Together, the top ten hold less than 1.2% of the sample. Per the publication, the time point label means: about 28 days (+/-7) after the second vaccine dose. The material was peripheral blood, obtained 28 days after the second AZD1222 dose. Source of these receptors: an adult who received the AZD1222 COVID-19 vaccine.

The chain employs TRBV5-6 and TRBJ2-7; D is perhaps TRBD2 (6 bases). Germline CDR1 SGHDT, CDR2 YYEEEE. The germline V and J ends were trimmed by 3 bases and 5 bases, with 9 bases remaining between them. The CDR3 runs 12 residues. The CDR3 sequence is CASSSGSHEQYF. In nucleotides, the CDR3 is TGTGCCAGCAGCTCCGGGAGCCACGAGCAGTACTTC.

The chain is built from TRBV5-4 and TRBJ1-1; D remains ambiguous. Per germline, CDR1 SGHNT and CDR2 YYREEE (reference sequence). V was shortened by 4 bases and J by 4 bases, with 5 bases between the two germline ends. This CDR3 has 11 amino acids. This CDR3 reads CASSTSTEAFF. Written as DNA, the CDR3 is TGTGCCAGCAGCACGAGCACTGAAGCTTTCTTT.

This rearrangement joins TRBV5-1 to TRBJ1-2, with 10 positions matching TRBD1. This CDR3 spans 16 amino acids. From germline, CDR1 is SGHRS and CDR2 YFSETQ. The V segment lost 4 bases and the J segment 8 bases; nucleotides outside the gene matches: 14. The CDR3 protein is CASSPRPGQGSGGYTF. Here the CDR3 DNA reads TGCGCCAGCAGCCCAAGACCGGGACAGGGGTCAGGAGGCTACACCTTC.

The chain joins TRBV7-9 to TRBJ2-2, with TRBD1 matching 9 bases. This CDR3 comprises 15 residues. With 6 bases clipped from V and 1 base from J, the junction kept 3 bases outside the gene matches. Germline values: CDR1 SEHNR, CDR2 FQNEAQ (reference sequence). The DNA for the CDR3 is TGTGCCAGCAGGGTGGGACAGGGGAACACCGGGGAGCTGTTTTTT. This sequence encodes CASRVGQGNTGELFF.

The chain is built from TRBV19 and TRBJ1-1, with D perhaps TRBD1 (6 bases). Between the trimmed V and J ends, which lost 6 bases and 0 bases, there was a span of 14 bases. The CDR3 is 15 residues long. CDR1 and CDR2 from the germline V gene are LNHDA and SQIVND (reference sequence). The CDR3 region is CASRLDSQMNTEAFF. The CDR3 bases are TGTGCCAGTAGGTTGGACAGTCAAATGAACACTGAAGCTTTCTTT.

The V gene is TRBV28, the J gene TRBJ1-6; D possibly corresponds to TRBD1 (6 bases). The length of the CDR3 is 13 residues. Germline V gives CDR1 MDHEN, CDR2 SYDVKM. V was trimmed by 10 bases and J by 9 bases, leaving 16 bases between them. CDR3: CATHYRVGSPLHF. DNA for the CDR3: TGTGCCACCCATTACAGGGTCGGTTCACCCCTCCACTTT.

The chain is built from TRBV2 and TRBJ1-2; the D gene is possibly TRBD1 (5 bases). V lost 7 bases to trimming and J lost 8 bases, with 17 bases between them. CDR3 length: 13 amino acids. CDR1 and CDR2 from the germline V gene are SNHLY and FYNNEI. The CDR3 here is CASNGRAGLGYTF. The CDR3 nucleotides read TGTGCCAGCAACGGGAGGGCAGGGTTAGGCTACACCTTC.

The rearrangement links TRBV27 to TRBJ1-5; D unresolved. Trimming took 0 bases from V and 9 from J, leaving 12 bases between them. CDR3 length: 14 amino acids. Germline CDR1 MNHEY, CDR2 SMNVEV (reference sequence). The CDR3, as DNA: TGTGCCAGCAGTTTATCGACTACCTTAGGGCCCCAGCATTTT. As protein: CASSLSTTLGPQHF.

The DNA for the CDR3 is TGTGCTAGTGGTTACCTCACCGGGGAGCTGTTTTTT. Translation: CASGYLTGELFF. This chain links TRBV12-5 with TRBJ2-2, with D uncertain. CDR1 LGHNT and CDR2 FRNRAP come from the germline V gene. CDR3 length equals 12 residues. V dropped 4 bases and J dropped 4 bases, with 4 bases sitting between them. The variable domain in full, with the rest retrieved from reference TRBV12-5 and TRBJ2-2, is DARVTQTPRHKVTEMGQEVTMRCQPILGHNTVFWYRQTMMQGLELLAYFRNRAPLDDSGMPKDRFSAEMPDATLATLKIQPSEPRDSAVYFCASGYLTGELFFGEGSRLTVL.

The chain has TRBV19 and TRBJ1-6; D uncertain. Germline CDR1 LNHDA, CDR2 SQIVND (reference sequence). V was clipped by 6 bases and J by 6 bases, with 9 bases between them. The length of the CDR3 is 13 residues. CDR3 in amino acids: CASSAEPNSPLHF. For the CDR3, the DNA is TGTGCCAGTAGCGCGGAGCCTAATTCACCCCTCCACTTT.